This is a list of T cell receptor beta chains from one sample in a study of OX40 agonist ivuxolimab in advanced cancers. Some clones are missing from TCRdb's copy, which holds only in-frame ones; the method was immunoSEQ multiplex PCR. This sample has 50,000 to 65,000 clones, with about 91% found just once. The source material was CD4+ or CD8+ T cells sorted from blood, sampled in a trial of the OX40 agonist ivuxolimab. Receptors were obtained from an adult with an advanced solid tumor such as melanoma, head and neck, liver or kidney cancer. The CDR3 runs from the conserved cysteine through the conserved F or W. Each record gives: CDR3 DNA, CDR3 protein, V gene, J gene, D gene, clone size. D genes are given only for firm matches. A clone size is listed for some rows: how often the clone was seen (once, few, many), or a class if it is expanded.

DNA: TGCGCCAGCAGCCATGAGGACAGGGGCCTTGAAGCTTTCTTT
CDR3: CASSHEDRGLEAFF
V: TRBV4-1
J: TRBJ1-1
D: TRBD1
size: -

DNA: TGTGCCAGCAGTCCACCACCCAGGGCCGGCATCACTAATGAAAAACTGTTTTTT
CDR3: CASSPPPRAGITNEKLFF
V: TRBV28
J: TRBJ1-4
D: -
size: -

DNA: TGTGCCAGCAGCCCCGACATTGAAGCTTTCTTT
CDR3: CASSPDIEAFF
V: TRBV6-6
J: TRBJ1-1
D: -
size: few

DNA: TGTGCCAGCAGTGAGTACAGGGGGCGGACAGATACGCAGTATTTT
CDR3: CASSEYRGRTDTQYF
V: TRBV2
J: TRBJ2-3
D: TRBD1
size: -

DNA: TGTGCCAGCAGCTTAGTAATGGCAGATACGCAGTATTTT
CDR3: CASSLVMADTQYF
V: TRBV7-3
J: TRBJ2-3
D: -
size: -

DNA: TGTGCCAGCAGTTCCCCGGACTGGAGAGATACGCAGTATTTT
CDR3: CASSSPDWRDTQYF
V: TRBV28
J: TRBJ2-3
D: -
size: -

DNA: TGTGCCAGCAGTGGCCAGCGTAGACAGACTGAAGCTTTCTTT
CDR3: CASSGQRRQTEAFF
V: TRBV6-4
J: TRBJ1-1
D: -
size: -

DNA: TGTGCCAGCAGCTTAGGTGTACAGGTCAATCAGCCCCAGCATTTT
CDR3: CASSLGVQVNQPQHF
V: TRBV7-9
J: TRBJ1-5
D: -
size: -

DNA: TGCGCCAGCAGCTACGACTCCTACGAGCAGTACTTC
CDR3: CASSYDSYEQYF
V: TRBV5-1
J: TRBJ2-7
D: -
size: -

DNA: TGTGCCAGCAGCCCCCGGGACAGGGAAAAAGAGACCCAGTACTTC
CDR3: CASSPRDREKETQYF
V: TRBV28
J: TRBJ2-5
D: TRBD1
size: -

DNA: TGTGCCTGGAGGGACGCCGGTTACAATCAGCCCCAGCATTTT
CDR3: CAWRDAGYNQPQHF
V: TRBV30
J: TRBJ1-5
D: -
size: -

DNA: TGTGCCAGCAGCGAAGACAGCAATGAGCAGTTCTTC
CDR3: CASSEDSNEQFF
V: TRBV5-5
J: TRBJ2-1
D: -
size: -

DNA: TGTGCCAGCAGCTTAGGGGGGATAGAAGAGACCCAGTACTTC
CDR3: CASSLGGIEETQYF
V: TRBV7-9
J: TRBJ2-5
D: -
size: -

DNA: TGTGCCAGCAGCTTAGGGACGATCTATGGCTACACCTTC
CDR3: CASSLGTIYGYTF
V: TRBV7-9
J: TRBJ1-2
D: -
size: -

DNA: TGTGCCAGCAGTCTCCAGGGGGCCAATGAGCAGTTCTTC
CDR3: CASSLQGANEQFF
V: TRBV27
J: TRBJ2-1
D: TRBD1
size: -

DNA: TGTGCCAGCAGGCTTACAGAGCTCTCTGGAAACACCATATATTTT
CDR3: CASRLTELSGNTIYF
V: TRBV6-1
J: TRBJ1-3
D: -
size: -

DNA: TGTGCCAGCAGCTTAGAGAGACAGGGGCGAGGGTTACGTTTCGGCGAGCAGTACTTC
CDR3: CASSLERQGRGLRFGEQYF
V: TRBV11-3
J: TRBJ2-7
D: TRBD1
size: -

DNA: TGTGCCAGCAGCGCCTCCGGGGGGGCGGGTGAGCAGTTCTTC
CDR3: CASSASGGAGEQFF
V: TRBV9
J: TRBJ2-1
D: TRBD2
size: -

DNA: TGTGCCAGCAGCTTGGGTCAGGGTAAGCCTGAAGCTTTCTTT
CDR3: CASSLGQGKPEAFF
V: TRBV5-6
J: TRBJ1-1
D: -
size: -

DNA: TGTGCCAGCAGTTTAACCTTGGGTGTCCCCTATGGCTACACCTTC
CDR3: CASSLTLGVPYGYTF
V: TRBV27
J: TRBJ1-2
D: -
size: -

DNA: TGTGCCACCAGCAGGGAGGACAGGGGCGTTAATGGCTACACCTTC
CDR3: CATSREDRGVNGYTF
V: TRBV15
J: TRBJ1-2
D: TRBD1
size: -

DNA: TGTGCCAGTAGGGACTCTCTCTCCTACGAGCAGTACTTC
CDR3: CASRDSLSYEQYF
V: TRBV7-9
J: TRBJ2-7
D: -
size: medium-sized

DNA: TGTGCCAGTAGTGCTCTCTCCGGGACACCCTCCTACAATGAGCAGTTCTTC
CDR3: CASSALSGTPSYNEQFF
V: TRBV19
J: TRBJ2-1
D: -
size: -

DNA: TGTGCCAGCAGTGGCCGGACTAGCGGGTTCACAGATACGCAGTATTTT
CDR3: CASSGRTSGFTDTQYF
V: TRBV28
J: TRBJ2-3
D: TRBD2
size: -

DNA: TGTGCTAGTGGTTTCGAGAAAGTGGCGGGAGGGCCACATAAGGACAATGAGCAGTTCTTC
CDR3: CASGFEKVAGGPHKDNEQFF
V: TRBV12-5
J: TRBJ2-1
D: TRBD2
size: -

DNA: TGTGCCACCAGCAGATTTCGGGAGAACACTGAAGCTTTCTTT
CDR3: CATSRFRENTEAFF
V: TRBV15
J: TRBJ1-1
D: -
size: -

DNA: TGCGCCAGCAGTGGTCAGGGGGCGACCAATCAGCCCCAGCATTTT
CDR3: CASSGQGATNQPQHF
V: TRBV10-2
J: TRBJ1-5
D: TRBD1
size: -

DNA: TGTGCCAGCAGTTTAAATCTGGGCTCACCCCTCCACTTT
CDR3: CASSLNLGSPLHF
V: TRBV27
J: TRBJ1-6
D: -
size: -

DNA: TGTGCCAGCAGTCCCCTTTCCAGCTCCTACGAGCAGTACTTC
CDR3: CASSPLSSSYEQYF
V: TRBV27
J: TRBJ2-7
D: -
size: -

DNA: TGCGCCAGCAGCCAAGAGGATGCGGGGAGCTATGGCTACACCTTC
CDR3: CASSQEDAGSYGYTF
V: TRBV4-1
J: TRBJ1-2
D: -
size: -

DNA: TGTGCCAGCAGGGCCCCCGACAAGGGCTATGGCTACACCTTC
CDR3: CASRAPDKGYGYTF
V: TRBV7-9
J: TRBJ1-2
D: -
size: medium-sized

DNA: TGTGCCATCCCGGAGGAAGGTGGAAACACCATATATTTT
CDR3: CAIPEEGGNTIYF
V: TRBV10-3
J: TRBJ1-3
D: -
size: -

DNA: TGTGCCAGCAGTGATGGGCAGCTCTCCTACGAGCAGTACTTC
CDR3: CASSDGQLSYEQYF
V: TRBV2
J: TRBJ2-7
D: -
size: -

DNA: TGTGCCAGCAGCCCGACAGGGGTATACGAGCAGTACTTC
CDR3: CASSPTGVYEQYF
V: TRBV5-8
J: TRBJ2-7
D: TRBD1
size: -

DNA: TGTGCCAGCAGGGATAAGCCGGAAAACGAGCAGTACTTC
CDR3: CASRDKPENEQYF
V: TRBV7-8
J: TRBJ2-7
D: -
size: -

DNA: TGTGCCAGCAGTCCCGGACTAGGGCGACCCCCAGATACGCAGTATTTT
CDR3: CASSPGLGRPPDTQYF
V: TRBV28
J: TRBJ2-3
D: TRBD2
size: -

DNA: TGTGCCAGCAGCCAACCGAAAGGGTTTCCCGCCTACAATGAGCAGTTCTTC
CDR3: CASSQPKGFPAYNEQFF
V: TRBV14
J: TRBJ2-1
D: -
size: once

DNA: TGTGCCAGTAGGATATCGGGGGACAGCTACTACGAGCAGTACTTC
CDR3: CASRISGDSYYEQYF
V: TRBV19
J: TRBJ2-7
D: -
size: -

DNA: TGTGCCAGCAGCTTATTAGCGGGAGGCATCAATGAGCAGTTCTTC
CDR3: CASSLLAGGINEQFF
V: TRBV7-3
J: TRBJ2-1
D: TRBD2
size: once

DNA: TGTGCCAGCAGCCCCGGGAACATTCAGTACTTC
CDR3: CASSPGNIQYF
V: TRBV9
J: TRBJ2-4
D: -
size: -

DNA: TGTGCCAGCAGCTTAGATCGGGGGCGGTTCACAGATACGCAGTATTTT
CDR3: CASSLDRGRFTDTQYF
V: TRBV11-2
J: TRBJ2-3
D: -
size: -

DNA: TGCGCCAGCAGCCATGGGGGCACTGAAGCTTTCTTT
CDR3: CASSHGGTEAFF
V: TRBV4-1
J: TRBJ1-1
D: -
size: -

DNA: TGTGCCAGCAGGGGACCCTCGCAGTATTTT
CDR3: CASRGPSQYF
V: TRBV2
J: TRBJ2-3
D: -
size: -

DNA: TGCGCCAGCAGCCCGGGGATCTGGGGGCGGAACACCGGGGAGCTGTTTTTT
CDR3: CASSPGIWGRNTGELFF
V: TRBV5-1
J: TRBJ2-2
D: -
size: -

DNA: TGTGCCAGCAGTTTTGCGGGGGGCTACAATGAGCAGTTCTTC
CDR3: CASSFAGGYNEQFF
V: TRBV27
J: TRBJ2-1
D: TRBD2
size: -

DNA: TGTGCCAGCAGTAACGCCGGGCCAGATACGCAGTATTTT
CDR3: CASSNAGPDTQYF
V: TRBV7-8
J: TRBJ2-3
D: -
size: once

DNA: TGTGCCAGCAGTTTCGGACTAGCGGCTGAGCAGTTCTTC
CDR3: CASSFGLAAEQFF
V: TRBV27
J: TRBJ2-1
D: TRBD2
size: -

DNA: TGTGCCAGCAGTGACTTAGACCTGTACCAAGAGACCCAGTACTTC
CDR3: CASSDLDLYQETQYF
V: TRBV6-4
J: TRBJ2-5
D: -
size: few

DNA: TGTGCCAGCAGTTTATCGGGCCTGGGCGATGGCTACACCTTC
CDR3: CASSLSGLGDGYTF
V: TRBV27
J: TRBJ1-2
D: -
size: -

DNA: TGTGCCAGCAGCTCCCCCCTAGCTGCGGACACAGATACGCAGTATTTT
CDR3: CASSSPLAADTDTQYF
V: TRBV7-3
J: TRBJ2-3
D: -
size: -

DNA: TGTGCCAGTAGTCTTCCAAGCTATGGCTACACCTTC
CDR3: CASSLPSYGYTF
V: TRBV19
J: TRBJ1-2
D: -
size: -

DNA: TGTGCCATCAGCGAGGACAGATACTACGAGCAGTACTTC
CDR3: CAISEDRYYEQYF
V: TRBV10-3
J: TRBJ2-7
D: -
size: -

DNA: TGTGCCAGCAGCTTAATTCGGGGGACGGCAGATACGCAGTATTTT
CDR3: CASSLIRGTADTQYF
V: TRBV7-3
J: TRBJ2-3
D: -
size: -

DNA: TGTGCCAGTAGTAACGACATCGACGAGCAGTACTTC
CDR3: CASSNDIDEQYF
V: TRBV19
J: TRBJ2-7
D: -
size: once

DNA: TGTGCCAGAAGCCCCACCGGATCGGTGCCGAGTTCACCCCTCCACTTT
CDR3: CARSPTGSVPSSPLHF
V: TRBV5-3
J: TRBJ1-6
D: -
size: -